Listed below are T cell receptor beta chains from one sample, sequenced in a study of T cell responses to AZD1222 COVID-19 vaccine. The data were produced by immunoSEQ multiplex PCR, yet TCRdb's version contains in-frame clones alone and is incomplete. The sample has about 150,000 clones; 80% to 90% are singletons. Material: peripheral blood, obtained on day 0 of AZD1222 vaccination. The receptors were sampled from an adult in good health. CDR3s include the opening cysteine and the closing phenylalanine or tryptophan. Each record gives: CDR3 length, J gene, V gene, clone size, D gene, CDR3 protein, CDR3 DNA. A D gene is named only where the DNA matches it firmly. Expanded clones are given a class, and other clones once, few, many or no size at all.

14,TRBJ1-2,TRBV5-4,NA,NA,CASSALEVVYGYTF,TGTGCCAGCAGCGCGCTGGAGGTTGTCTATGGCTACACCTTC
13,TRBJ1-2,TRBV29-1,NA,NA,CSVEDGKVYGYTF,TGCAGCGTTGAAGATGGAAAGGTCTATGGCTACACCTTC
11,TRBJ2-7,TRBV28,NA,NA,CASSYSGEQYF,TGTGCCAGCAGTTACTCGGGCGAGCAGTACTTC
16,TRBJ2-1,TRBV24-1,NA,TRBD1,CATSDPGQGAYNEQFF,TGTGCCACCAGTGACCCCGGACAGGGGGCCTACAATGAGCAGTTCTTC
14,TRBJ1-2,TRBV24-1,NA,TRBD1,CATEPGQHIYGYTF,TGTGCCACCGAACCGGGACAGCATATCTATGGCTACACCTTC
15,TRBJ2-2,TRBV27,NA,NA,CASSLRGGNTGELFF,TGTGCCAGCAGTTTAAGGGGGGGGAACACCGGGGAGCTGTTTTTT
16,TRBJ2-5,TRBV11-3,NA,TRBD2,CASSQNSGRWVGTQYF,TGTGCCAGCAGCCAAAATAGCGGGAGGTGGGTCGGGACCCAGTACTTC
12,TRBJ1-2,TRBV10-3,NA,TRBD1,CAIAQGAAGYTF,TGTGCCATCGCGCAGGGGGCGGCTGGCTACACCTTC
15,TRBJ1-2,TRBV5-1,NA,TRBD1,CASSPGQVINYGYTF,TGCGCCAGCAGCCCAGGACAGGTGATTAACTATGGCTACACCTTC
13,TRBJ1-2,TRBV2,NA,NA,CARYRPGSYGYTF,TGTGCCAGATATAGGCCAGGGTCCTATGGCTACACCTTC
15,TRBJ1-1,TRBV2,NA,NA,CASSVEGTENTEAFF,TGTGCCAGCAGTGTAGAAGGGACGGAGAACACTGAAGCTTTCTTT
14,TRBJ1-1,TRBV5-1,NA,TRBD1,CASSQRTGKTEAFF,TGCGCCAGCAGCCAGCGGACAGGGAAGACTGAAGCTTTCTTT
15,TRBJ2-1,TRBV7-8,NA,NA,CASSWTATAYNEQFF,TGTGCCAGCAGCTGGACCGCTACTGCCTACAATGAGCAGTTCTTC
16,TRBJ1-5,TRBV4-1,NA,NA,CASSQLQGERNQPQHF,TGCGCCAGCAGCCAATTACAGGGTGAAAGAAATCAGCCCCAGCATTTT
18,TRBJ2-1,TRBV14,NA,TRBD2,CASSQMGGTSVIYNEQFF,TGTGCCAGCAGCCAAATGGGGGGGACTAGCGTAATCTACAATGAGCAGTTCTTC
15,TRBJ1-2,TRBV5-5,NA,TRBD1,CASSSTPQGARGYTF,TGTGCCAGCAGTAGTACTCCACAGGGGGCGCGTGGCTACACCTTC
15,TRBJ2-7,TRBV14,NA,NA,CASSPRGREDYEQYF,TGTGCCAGCAGCCCCCGGGGCAGGGAAGACTACGAGCAGTACTTC
15,TRBJ1-1,TRBV28,NA,NA,CASSGAGTSNTEAFF,TGTGCCAGCAGCGGGGCCGGGACATCGAACACTGAAGCTTTCTTT
14,TRBJ2-7,TRBV7-9,NA,TRBD2,CASSPTSVSYEQYF,TGTGCCAGCAGCCCGACTAGCGTCTCCTACGAGCAGTACTTC
14,TRBJ1-1,TRBV5-1,NA,NA,CASSDPRGHTEAFF,TGCGCCAGCAGCGACCCACGAGGGCACACTGAAGCTTTCTTT
16,TRBJ1-1,TRBV27,once,TRBD1,CASRRPGTGGRTEAFF,TGTGCCAGCAGGCGTCCCGGGACAGGGGGCAGGACTGAAGCTTTCTTT
12,TRBJ2-3,TRBV7-2,few,NA,CASSFDRDTQYF,TGTGCCAGCAGCTTCGACAGGGATACGCAGTATTTT
13,TRBJ1-1,TRBV28,NA,NA,CASSSPFGAEAFF,TGTGCCAGCAGTTCCCCCTTTGGGGCTGAAGCTTTCTTT
14,TRBJ2-7,TRBV6-6,NA,NA,CASSQQHFNYEQYF,TGTGCCAGCAGCCAGCAGCACTTTAACTACGAGCAGTACTTC
17,TRBJ2-7,TRBV11-2,NA,TRBD2,CASSPAWGSSGTHEQYF,TGTGCCAGCAGCCCAGCCTGGGGGAGTAGCGGGACCCACGAGCAGTACTTC
15,TRBJ2-3,TRBV5-4,NA,NA,CASSPLGGQADTQYF,TGTGCCAGCAGCCCATTGGGGGGGCAGGCAGATACGCAGTATTTT
15,TRBJ2-5,TRBV7-6,few,NA,CASSLMVRYQETQYF,TGTGCCAGCAGCTTAATGGTCCGCTACCAAGAGACCCAGTACTTC
16,TRBJ2-2,TRBV5-1,once,NA,CASSSGTGTNTGELFF,TGCGCCAGCAGCTCCGGGACTGGAACGAACACCGGGGAGCTGTTTTTT
15,TRBJ1-1,TRBV5-1,NA,NA,CASSLGLLQNTEAFF,TGCGCCAGCAGCTTGGGACTCCTACAGAACACTGAAGCTTTCTTT
20,TRBJ1-5,TRBV28,NA,NA,CATTGLPDNKRAYSNQPQHF,TGTGCCACCACAGGTCTCCCGGACAACAAACGGGCTTATAGCAATCAGCCCCAGCATTTT
11,TRBJ1-4,TRBV29-1,NA,NA,CSVGQYEKLFF,TGCAGCGTCGGACAGTACGAAAAACTGTTTTTT
13,TRBJ1-5,TRBV4-3,NA,NA,CASSQELNQPQHF,TGCGCCAGCAGCCAAGAACTCAATCAGCCCCAGCATTTT
12,TRBJ2-3,TRBV6-5,NA,NA,CASRDYTDTQYF,TGTGCCAGCAGGGACTACACAGATACGCAGTATTTT
21,TRBJ1-1,TRBV15,NA,NA,CATSRDINRSLRGFRNTEAFF,TGTGCCACCAGCAGAGATATCAACAGGTCGTTGAGGGGTTTCCGAAACACTGAAGCTTTCTTT
15,TRBJ1-3,TRBV7-2,few,NA,CASSLIGTYGNTIYF,TGTGCCAGCAGCCTAATAGGGACTTATGGAAACACCATATATTTT
16,TRBJ1-5,TRBV6-5,NA,NA,CASSSRRGAWGQPQHF,TGTGCCAGCAGTTCCCGCCGGGGGGCGTGGGGCCAGCCCCAGCATTTT
18,TRBJ2-7,TRBV24-1,NA,TRBD2,CATSDLPGLAGDMGEQYF,TGTGCCACCAGTGATTTACCGGGACTAGCGGGAGATATGGGCGAGCAGTACTTC
14,TRBJ2-4,TRBV19,NA,NA,CASSGGLPYNVQYF,TGTGCCAGTAGTGGGGGACTTCCCTATAATGTTCAGTACTTC
14,TRBJ1-1,TRBV28,NA,TRBD1,CASSRDRGSTEAFF,TGTGCCAGCAGTAGGGACAGGGGAAGCACTGAAGCTTTCTTT
14,TRBJ2-7,TRBV27,NA,NA,CASSFAGNTHEQYF,TGTGCCAGCAGTTTCGCAGGGAATACCCACGAGCAGTACTTC
16,TRBJ1-4,TRBV13,NA,NA,CASSLVRGATNEKLFF,TGTGCCAGCAGCTTAGTGAGGGGAGCAACTAATGAAAAACTGTTTTTT
13,TRBJ2-4,TRBV15,NA,NA,CATSRGQESIQYF,TGTGCCACCAGCAGAGGGCAGGAGAGCATTCAGTACTTC
13,TRBJ2-4,TRBV29-1,NA,NA,CSVEDRAKNIQYF,TGCAGCGTTGAAGACAGGGCCAAAAACATTCAGTACTTC
15,TRBJ2-1,TRBV6-5,NA,TRBD1,CASSYSGQGYNEQFF,TGTGCCAGCAGTTACTCGGGACAGGGTTACAATGAGCAGTTCTTC
17,TRBJ1-3,TRBV7-2,NA,TRBD1,CASSSRGQGASGNTIYF,TGTGCCAGCAGCTCCCGGGGCCAGGGGGCCTCTGGAAACACCATATATTTT
13,TRBJ1-1,TRBV28,NA,NA,CAIEKYRNTEAFF,TGTGCCATCGAGAAATACAGGAACACTGAAGCTTTCTTT
17,TRBJ2-7,TRBV28,NA,TRBD2,CASSANPGLAGGYEQYF,TGTGCCAGCAGTGCGAACCCGGGACTAGCGGGGGGCTACGAGCAGTACTTC
14,TRBJ2-1,TRBV5-4,NA,NA,CASSLEFRANEQFF,TGTGCCAGCAGCTTGGAGTTTCGGGCCAATGAGCAGTTCTTC
13,TRBJ2-5,TRBV5-4,once,NA,CASSLAGRETQYF,TGTGCCAGCAGCTTAGCGGGTCGAGAGACCCAGTACTTC
14,TRBJ1-2,TRBV18,NA,NA,CASSPPRPYAGYTF,TGTGCCAGCTCACCACCGAGGCCGTACGCGGGCTACACCTTC
15,TRBJ2-2,TRBV28,NA,NA,CASETTGTFTGELFF,TGTGCCAGCGAAACGACCGGGACCTTCACCGGGGAGCTGTTTTTT
14,TRBJ2-5,TRBV7-2,NA,NA,CASSSTGGRETQYF,TGTGCCAGCAGCTCGACCGGGGGCAGGGAGACCCAGTACTTC
14,TRBJ2-7,TRBV28,NA,TRBD1,CASRGQGFSYEQYF,TGTGCCAGCCGAGGACAGGGGTTCTCCTACGAGCAGTACTTC
13,TRBJ1-6,TRBV9,NA,NA,CASSLRLDSPLHF,TGTGCCAGCAGCTTAAGACTAGATTCACCCCTCCACTTT